These 20 T cell receptor beta chains came from one sample sequenced in a study of shared clonotypes between healthy human individuals. Produced via immunoSEQ multiplex PCR; TCRdb's table is partial and in-frame only. The sample shows nearly 1,000,000 clones, less than 85% of them seen only once. Sequencing used memory CD4+ T cells sorted from blood. Subset reported: CD45RA-negative fraction. Receptors were obtained from a man between 18 and 29 years old in good health.

In this sample, this clone turned up many times. The chain carries TRBV6-6 and TRBJ2-1; 10 nucleotides align to TRBD2. From germline, CDR1 is MNHNY and CDR2 SVGAGI (reference sequence). The CDR3 has 15 amino acids. V trimming: 0 bases; J trimming: 4 bases; junction bases outside the gene matches: 0. The CDR3 here is CASSYSTSGYNEQFF. As DNA, the CDR3 is TGTGCCAGCAGTTACTCGACTAGCGGGTACAATGAGCAGTTCTTC.

The chain is built from TRBV19 and TRBJ1-1, with a possible D match to TRBD1 (5 bases). Germline V gene sequence: CDR1 LNHDA, CDR2 SQIVND (reference sequence). The CDR3 runs 13 residues. The V gene lost 6 bases and the J gene lost 1 base, with 9 bases spanning the gap. CDR3: CASRNGANTEAFF. CDR3 DNA: TGTGCCAGTAGGAATGGGGCGAACACTGAAGCTTTCTTT.

J is TRBJ2-2 and V is TRBV4-3, with a weak D call TRBD1 (6 bases). V was pared by 0 bases and J by 7 bases, with 12 bases between. This CDR3 region has 15 residues. Germline-derived CDR1 and CDR2 are LGHNA and YSLEER. This chain's CDR3 is CASSQDDRIFGELFF. For the CDR3, the DNA is TGCGCCAGCAGCCAAGACGACAGGATTTTCGGGGAGCTGTTTTTT.

This sequence joins TRBV6-6 and TRBJ2-5; TRBD1 matches 7 bases. The J segment lost 4 bases and the V segment lost 4 bases, leaving 6 bases of the junction unmatched. CDR1 MNHNY and CDR2 SVGAGI come from the germline V gene (reference sequence). This CDR3 is 14 amino acids long. The CDR3 DNA is TGTGCCAGCAGTTTCCGGGACAGTAGAGAGACCCAGTACTTC. It encodes CASSFRDSRETQYF.

CDR3 region: CASSGGTIPGELFF. CDR3 nucleotide sequence: TGTGCCAGCAGTGGAGGGACAATTCCCGGGGAGCTGTTTTTT. The genes are TRBV27 and TRBJ2-2; TRBD1 or TRBD2 may be the D gene (6 bases each). Trimming left V 5 bases short and J 6 bases short, with 13 bases between. Germline values: CDR1 MNHEY, CDR2 SMNVEV (reference sequence). The CDR3 length is 14 residues.

The V and J genes are TRBV2 and TRBJ1-2; D is possibly TRBD1 (6 bases). The V gene's germline CDR1 is SNHLY and CDR2 FYNNEI. Trimming left V 10 bases short and J 2 bases short, with 11 bases between. This CDR3 contains 12 residues. DNA for the CDR3: TGTGCCATCAAGGGGGAGAACTATGGCTACACCTTC. Amino acid sequence: CAIKGENYGYTF.

Only one count was recorded for this clone. Being one base from a much bigger clone, this may be a read error. The J gene is TRBJ2-7, the V gene TRBV5-1; D is unclear. The V end lost 0 bases, the J end lost 2 bases, and 6 bases lay between the germline ends. Germline lookup yields CDR1 SGHRS and CDR2 YFSETQ. The CDR3 is made up of 13 amino acids. The CDR3, as DNA: TGCGCCAGCAGCTTGGACAGCGCCTACGAGCAGTACTTC. It specifies CASSLDSAYEQYF.

V and J are TRBV19 and TRBJ2-1, with 10 bases matching TRBD2. Losses at the gene ends were 1 base for V and 4 bases for J; bases not matched to a gene: 1. CDR1 is LNHDA and CDR2 is SQIVND in the germline V gene (reference sequence). This CDR3 is 15 amino acids long. CDR3 nucleotides: TGTGCCAGTAGTATAGCTAGCGGGGGTTACAATGAGCAGTTCTTC. Protein sequence: CASSIASGGYNEQFF.

This sequence joins TRBV25-1 and TRBJ1-6; D is uncertain. The V and J ends lost 3 bases and 9 bases respectively, with 12 bases between them. This CDR3 comprises 14 residues. Germline-derived CDR1 and CDR2 are MGHDK and SYGVNS. CDR3 region: CASSEPGSISPLHF. The CDR3 DNA follows: TGTGCCAGCAGTGAGCCGGGCAGCATTTCACCCCTCCACTTT.

This clone was picked up one time. The chain has TRBV19 and TRBJ1-1, with 9 nucleotides matching TRBD1. V trimming: 5 bases; J trimming: 7 bases; junction bases outside the gene matches: 8. Germline V gene lookup returns CDR1 LNHDA and CDR2 SQIVND (reference sequence). This CDR3 has 14 residues. The CDR3 loop reads CASSAGQGPVEAFF. The DNA for the CDR3 is TGTGCCAGTAGTGCGGGACAGGGACCGGTTGAAGCTTTCTTT.

The chain is built from TRBV5-1 and TRBJ2-7, with TRBD2 identical over 15 bases. Germline V gene sequence: CDR1 SGHRS, CDR2 YFSETQ. The trim removed 3 bases at V and 2 bases at J, leaving 12 bases unmatched. The CDR3 sequence is 19 residues long. The CDR3: CASSSRTSGRALAAYEQYF. CDR3 bases: TGCGCCAGCAGCTCCAGGACTAGCGGGAGGGCCCTCGCTGCCTACGAGCAGTACTTC.

The chain's CDR3 is CASGGRQETQYF. In DNA form, the CDR3 reads TGTGCCAGCGGGGGGCGGCAAGAGACCCAGTACTTC. The V and J genes are TRBV27 and TRBJ2-5; D possibly matches TRBD1 or TRBD2 (6 bases each). Germline CDR1 is MNHEY and CDR2 is SMNVEV (reference sequence). The CDR3 has 12 residues. Trimming stripped 8 bases from V and 2 bases from J, with 9 bases between.

This clone was seen repeatedly, ten times or more. The chain combines TRBV7-2 with TRBJ2-1; TRBD1 might be the D (5 bases). Trimming stripped 4 bases from V and 13 bases from J, with 14 bases between. This CDR3 is 12 amino acids long. The germline V gene encodes CDR1 SGHTA and CDR2 FQGNSA. CDR3 DNA: TGTGCCAGCAGCTCGATAGGGGAAAGACAGTTCTTC. It yields the protein CASSSIGERQFF.

The chain uses TRBV19 and TRBJ1-1, with D uncertain. With 5 bases removed from V and 1 base from J, the gap between germline ends came to 20 bases. Germline CDR1 reads LNHDA; CDR2 reads SQIVND (reference sequence). The CDR3 loop spans 17 amino acids. The CDR3, as DNA: TGTGCCAGTAGTGACGATCGACTCGGCCAAGGGAACACTGAAGCTTTCTTT. As protein: CASSDDRLGQGNTEAFF.

This clone was found once. The chain uses TRBV5-1 and TRBJ1-2; D perhaps matches TRBD1 (5 bases). V was pared by 2 bases and J by 4 bases, with 21 bases between. The CDR3 loop spans 17 amino acids. Germline CDR1 is SGHRS and CDR2 is YFSETQ. In DNA form, the CDR3 reads TGCGCCAGCAGCTTAGGGCAGACGGCGACAGTTCCCTATGGCTACACCTTC. This codes for CASSLGQTATVPYGYTF.

This rearrangement joins TRBV2 to TRBJ2-3; TRBD2 matches at 10 bases. Germline V gene lookup returns CDR1 SNHLY and CDR2 FYNNEI. After removal of 10 bases from V and 4 bases from J, the junction contained 8 bases not matched to a gene. This CDR3 has 14 residues. The CDR3 coding sequence is TGTGCCACCCAGCGGGGGGGCAGTTCAGATACGCAGTATTTT. Its translation: CATQRGGSSDTQYF.

The rearrangement links TRBV7-2 to TRBJ1-2; D possibly corresponds to TRBD1 (6 bases). Deletions cut 4 bases from V and 8 bases from J, with 17 bases between. Germline V gives CDR1 SGHTA, CDR2 FQGNSA. This CDR3 is 14 amino acids long. CDR3 DNA: TGTGCCAGCAGCTGGGACGGGACAACGGCCGGCTACACCTTC. Protein product: CASSWDGTTAGYTF. Drawing the rest from reference TRBV7-2 and TRBJ1-2, the complete variable domain is GAGVSQSPSNKVTEKGKDVELRCDPISGHTALYWYRQSLGQGLEFLIYFQGNSAPDKSGLPSDRFSAERTGGSVSTLTIQRTQQEDSAVYLCASSWDGTTAGYTFGSGTRLTVV.

This chain joins TRBV4-3 and TRBJ2-3; tentatively, D is TRBD2 (5 bases). Germline V lookup: CDR1 LGHNA, CDR2 YSLEER. CDR3 length: 15 residues. Trimming stripped 2 bases from V and 1 base from J, with 10 bases between. CDR3 DNA sequence: TGCGCCAGCAGCCAACAGCGGCCAGGCACAGATACGCAGTATTTT. It translates to CASSQQRPGTDTQYF.

V and J are TRBV11-3 and TRBJ2-2, with D perhaps matching TRBD2 (6 bases). Trimming pared 5 bases from V and 2 bases from J, leaving 9 bases between. Per the germline V gene, CDR1 is SGHNT and CDR2 is YENEEA. The CDR3 is 14 residues long. The CDR3 reads CASSPTSNTGELFF. The CDR3 DNA is TGTGCCAGCAGCCCGACTAGTAACACCGGGGAGCTGTTTTTT. The full variable domain, completed using reference TRBV11-3 and TRBJ2-2, is EAGVVQSPRYKIIEKKQPVAFWCNPISGHNTLYWYLQNLGQGPELLIRYENEEAVDDSQLPKDRFSAERLKGVDSTLKIQPAELGDSAVYLCASSPTSNTGELFFGEGSRLTVL.

The CDR3 DNA is TGTGCCAGCAGCTTAACAGGGGGCCGTGAAAAACTGTTTTTT. Encoded protein: CASSLTGGREKLFF. The chain has TRBV7-2 and TRBJ1-4; 9 positions match TRBD1. This CDR3 spans 14 amino acids. Trimming took 2 bases from V and 7 from J; bases not matched to a gene: 2. The germline V gene encodes CDR1 SGHTA and CDR2 FQGNSA. Drawing the rest from reference TRBV7-2 and TRBJ1-4, the complete variable domain is GAGVSQSPSNKVTEKGKDVELRCDPISGHTALYWYRQSLGQGLEFLIYFQGNSAPDKSGLPSDRFSAERTGGSVSTLTIQRTQQEDSAVYLCASSLTGGREKLFFGSGTQLSVL.